What follows is one TCR beta chain and its context. Its cognate antigen is unknown. The sample belongs to a study of blood T cells in healthy people across ages. Notes on the study in general: Donor CMV status was unknown, possibly confounding expanded clonotype changes.

For the second PCR, which ran for roughly 7 to 11 cycles, a sample-barcoded 5' primer and a J-beta primer mix were used. TCRdb re-analysed the 5' RACE reads in MiXCR, keeping a single row per CDR3 protein. The table shows about 1.6 million distinct CDR3 sequences, with around 36% occurring only once. CDR1 is LGHDT, CDR2 YNNKEL, per germline (reference sequence). V lost 1 base and J 2 bases, leaving 13 bases between the germline ends. The CDR3 spans 16 residues. Sequencing used blood. The sequence derives from a woman aged 25-40 years in good health. V is TRBV3-1 and J is TRBJ2-3; D not resolved. Here the CDR3 DNA reads TGTGCCAGCAGCCAAGGGCTAAGGTCTCTCACAGATACGCAGTATTTT. This encodes CASSQGLRSLTDTQYF.